This record looks at one TCR beta chain sequence and its context. CDR1 SGHTA and CDR2 FQGNSA come from the germline V gene. The CDR3 spans 15 residues. V shed 1 base and J shed 3 bases, with 12 bases lying between them. The entry originates in a study of shared clonotypes between healthy human individuals. Sequenced by immunoSEQ multiplex PCR; TCRdb stores in-frame clones only, minus some. Here the sample spans 1 million to 1.2 million clones, roughly 80% being singletons. The chain recombines TRBV7-2 with TRBJ2-5, with D perhaps TRBD1 (6 bases). Sample: memory CD4+ T cells from PBMCs. Subset: CD45RA-negative fraction. The source of this sequence is a man younger than 30 in good health. Some clones in this sample may be carry-over from other donors' samples. The CDR3 DNA sequence: TGTGCCAGCAGCTTAGTTTGGGACACGGAAGAGACCCAGTACTTC. Protein product: CASSLVWDTEETQYF.